This TCR beta chain appears in the sequencing data of a study of cytomegalovirus exposure and HLA in healthy donors. Study results and caveats: A later analysis found common viral pathogens apparently linked to several of the most significant clusters.

Note on this clone: Antigen unknown.

Primers included in the PCR were 60 Vbeta and 13 Jbeta primers. Using immunoSEQ multiplex PCR, the repertoire was profiled, and TCRdb retains in-frame clones only, with some absent. The table lists roughly 140,000 clones, 50% to 75% of them singletons. The sample taken for sequencing was PBMCs. The TCR comes from a woman aged 30 to 39 in good health and CMV-seropositive.

The CDR3 sequence is CASSAYPREGSFGTQYF. The CDR3 bases are TGTGCCAGCAGTGCATACCCGCGAGAGGGCTCGTTCGGGACCCAGTACTTC. The chain carries TRBV27 and TRBJ2-5, with D tentatively TRBD2 (5 bases). This CDR3 has 17 amino acids. With 5 bases removed from V and 7 bases from J, the gap between germline ends came to 26 bases. Per the germline V gene, CDR1 is MNHEY and CDR2 is SMNVEV (reference sequence).